The present entry profiles one T cell receptor (beta chain) with its context. What it binds is not known. These data are taken from a study of T cells in tuberculosis. Broader study findings: Classification accuracy was 85% to 90% (AUROC over 0.85) with the GMM-specific repertoire. Active tuberculosis alpha repertoires lay closer to GMM-specific TCRs than controls'.

Here immunoSEQ multiplex PCR was the method, and the copy in TCRdb shows in-frame clones only, minus some. Of more than 30,000 clones listed, roughly 95% are singletons. Trimming removed 4 bases from V and 3 bases from J, with 8 bases in between. Germline CDR1 is SNHLY and CDR2 is FYNNEI. The length of the CDR3 is 13 residues. The sequence derives from a donor between 10 and 35 years old with latent tuberculosis or without tuberculosis infection. The sequencing sample was made of PBMCs. V usage is TRBV2 and J usage is TRBJ2-3; D unresolved. The CDR3 coding sequence is TGTGCCAGCAGTGCGGAAGCGACAGATACGCAGTATTTT. As protein: CASSAEATDTQYF.